A single T cell receptor (beta chain) is shown here with its context. What it binds is unknown. These data originate in a study of T-cell memory formation after mild COVID-19. One entry per CDR3 protein results from TCRdb running MiXCR on the 5' RACE reads. The table lists hundreds of thousands of distinct CDR3 sequences, about 19% of them singletons. The CDR3 has 13 amino acids. V lost 5 bases and J 2 bases, leaving 7 bases between the germline ends. CDR1 is SGHDN and CDR2 is FVKESK in the germline V gene. Study results and limitations: Clones that contracted from day 15 to 85 were balanced CD4/CD8, while later expanders leaned CD4+.

The sequence was collected from an adult woman who had mild COVID-19 (a few samples of this study predate the infection). Cell type and time point are not known. The sequenced sample was PBMCs or a T cell subset sorted from them (not recorded which). J is TRBJ1-3 and V is TRBV14; D not certain. The CDR3 loop is CASSLRTGNTIYF. CDR3 bases: TGTGCCAGCAGCTTACGGACTGGAAACACCATATATTTT. Variable domain in full (rest from reference TRBV14 and TRBJ1-3): EAGVTQFPSHSVIEKGQTVTLRCDPISGHDNLYWYRRVMGKEIKFLLHFVKESKQDESGMPNNRFLAERTGGTYSTLKVQPAELEDSGVYFCASSLRTGNTIYFGEGSWLTVV.